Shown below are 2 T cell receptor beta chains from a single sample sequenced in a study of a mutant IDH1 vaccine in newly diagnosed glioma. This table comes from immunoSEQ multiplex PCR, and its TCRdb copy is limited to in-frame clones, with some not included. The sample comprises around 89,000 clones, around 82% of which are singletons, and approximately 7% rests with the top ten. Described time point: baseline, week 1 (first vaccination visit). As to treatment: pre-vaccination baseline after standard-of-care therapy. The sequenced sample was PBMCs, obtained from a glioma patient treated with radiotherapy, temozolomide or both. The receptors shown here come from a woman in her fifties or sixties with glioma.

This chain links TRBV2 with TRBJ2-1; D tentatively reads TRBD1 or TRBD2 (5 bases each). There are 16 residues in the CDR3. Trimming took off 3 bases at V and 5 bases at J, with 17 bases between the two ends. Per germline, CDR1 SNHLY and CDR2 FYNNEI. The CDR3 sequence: CASSEGVVTADNEQFF. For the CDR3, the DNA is TGTGCCAGCAGTGAGGGGGTCGTTACAGCCGACAATGAGCAGTTCTTC.

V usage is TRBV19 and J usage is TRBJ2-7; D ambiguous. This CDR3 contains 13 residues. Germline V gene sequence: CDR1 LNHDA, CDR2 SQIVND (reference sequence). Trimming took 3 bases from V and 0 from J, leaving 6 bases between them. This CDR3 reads CASSIPSSYEQYF. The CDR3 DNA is TGTGCCAGTAGTATCCCAAGCTCCTACGAGCAGTACTTC.